The clone carrying this T cell receptor (beta chain) was found once. Its antigen is undetermined. The germline CDR1 and CDR2 sequences are MNHNY and SVGAGI (reference sequence). The trim removed 10 bases at V and 3 bases at J, leaving 10 bases unmatched. CDR3 length: 15 residues. These data originate in a study of immune evolution from preneoplasia to lung adenocarcinoma. Study observations and caveats: Top clone share appeared to fall from AAH through AIS, MIA, adenocarcinoma. Later-stage lesions appeared to have more T cells, more diversity, less clonality.

The data were produced by immunoSEQ multiplex PCR, yet TCRdb's version contains in-frame clones alone and is incomplete. Seen here are about 5,000 clones, around 81% observed once, and the top ten hold about 20%. Each case's diagnosis was confirmed by two pathologists on H&E. The sequencing sample was made of FFPE adjacent normal lung tissue. This receptor was taken from a donor older than 65 with lung adenocarcinoma. The V and J genes are TRBV6-6 and TRBJ2-1; 9 nucleotides line up with TRBD2. CDR3: CATQASGAVYNEQFF. The CDR3 coding sequence is TGTGCCACACAGGCTAGCGGGGCTGTCTACAATGAGCAGTTCTTC.